A selection of T cell receptor beta chains follows, all from one sample in a study of PD-1 blockade in classical Hodgkin lymphoma. Measured with immunoSEQ multiplex PCR; TCRdb has only the in-frame clones, and not every one. This table has around 45,000 clones, approximately 70% appearing once. The sample consisted of peripheral blood mononuclear cells (PBMCs), taken before the second cycle of nivolumab. The source is a human donor with classical Hodgkin lymphoma. CDR3s include the opening cysteine and the closing phenylalanine or tryptophan. D genes are given only for firm matches. The listing skips clone size in some rows; elsewhere it reads once, few, many or a size class.

d_gene,j_gene,v_gene,abundance,CDR3aa,CDR3nt
-,TRBJ1-1,TRBV5-4,-,CASSTIRDTEAFF,TGTGCCAGCAGCACAATCCGGGACACTGAAGCTTTCTTT
TRBD1,TRBJ2-7,TRBV29-1,-,CSVGGGGIYEQYF,TGCAGCGTTGGAGGGGGCGGCATCTACGAGCAGTACTTC
-,TRBJ2-1,TRBV7-6,-,CASSLGGTNEQFF,TGTGCCAGCAGCTTAGGAGGCACCAATGAGCAGTTCTTC
-,TRBJ2-7,TRBV28,-,CASSERHGVLYEQYF,TGTGCCAGCAGTGAACGCCACGGAGTTCTCTACGAGCAGTACTTC
TRBD1,TRBJ2-5,TRBV5-1,-,CASSQLTGAQETQYF,TGCGCCAGCAGCCAACTGACAGGGGCCCAAGAGACCCAGTACTTC
-,TRBJ1-1,TRBV5-4,-,CASSFRGVGTEAFF,TGTGCCAGCAGCTTCCGGGGGGTGGGCACTGAAGCTTTCTTT
-,TRBJ2-3,TRBV9,-,CASSVGGNVDTQYF,TGTGCCAGCAGCGTTGGAGGGAATGTAGATACGCAGTATTTT
-,TRBJ2-7,TRBV28,-,CASSLQGSYEQYF,TGTGCCAGCAGTTTACAGGGATCCTACGAGCAGTACTTC
-,TRBJ2-1,TRBV6-4,-,CASSDRARVRYNEQFF,TGTGCCAGCAGTGACAGGGCGCGGGTCCGATACAATGAGCAGTTCTTC
-,TRBJ1-5,TRBV6-6,-,CASRNVGDQPQHF,TGTGCCAGCAGAAACGTTGGGGATCAGCCCCAGCATTTT
-,TRBJ2-1,TRBV7-8,few,CASSDSGGYEQFF,TGTGCCAGCAGCGACTCGGGGGGCTATGAGCAGTTCTTC
-,TRBJ1-5,TRBV19,-,CASSVAGIGQPQHF,TGTGCCAGTAGTGTAGCCGGGATAGGGCAGCCCCAGCATTTT
TRBD1,TRBJ1-4,TRBV9,-,CASSSTGVSEKLFF,TGTGCCAGCAGTTCGACAGGGGTCTCCGAAAAACTGTTTTTT
-,TRBJ2-1,TRBV7-9,-,CASSLGWGGDSYNEQFF,TGTGCCAGCAGCTTAGGGTGGGGCGGAGACTCCTACAATGAGCAGTTCTTC
-,TRBJ2-5,TRBV2,-,CASSVGEETQYF,TGTGCCAGCAGTGTAGGGGAAGAGACCCAGTACTTC
TRBD2,TRBJ2-3,TRBV9,-,CASSIPGLAGDTDTQYF,TGTGCCAGCAGCATTCCGGGACTAGCGGGGGACACAGATACGCAGTATTTT
TRBD1,TRBJ1-3,TRBV6-1,-,CASTNPQGGGNTIYF,TGTGCCAGCACCAATCCTCAGGGGGGCGGAAACACCATATATTTT
TRBD1,TRBJ1-2,TRBV20-1,few,CSHRGLRGYTF,TGCAGTCACAGGGGCCTGAGGGGCTACACCTTC
-,TRBJ1-1,TRBV7-6,-,CASSLEPNRAYEAFF,TGTGCCAGCAGCTTGGAACCTAACAGGGCCTACGAAGCTTTCTTT
-,TRBJ2-5,TRBV11-2,-,CASSFEAWETQYF,TGTGCCAGCAGCTTCGAGGCCTGGGAGACCCAGTACTTC
-,TRBJ1-3,TRBV20-1,-,CSAPQGNTIYF,TGCAGTGCACCCCAGGGAAACACCATATATTTT
TRBD1,TRBJ1-2,TRBV29-1,few,CSVEDGTGSGYTF,TGCAGCGTTGAAGACGGGACAGGGAGTGGCTACACCTTC
-,TRBJ1-3,TRBV6-5,medium-sized,CASSYGGAGNTIYF,TGTGCCAGCAGTTACGGAGGGGCTGGAAACACCATATATTTT